The rows below give T cell receptor beta chains drawn from one sample of a study of blood T cell repertoires in COVID-19. Sequenced by immunoSEQ multiplex PCR; TCRdb stores in-frame clones only, minus some. The sample lists about 150,000 clones, roughly 72% occurring once. What was sequenced was peripheral blood. The receptors come from a woman aged 80 or over with acute or convalescent COVID-19. The CDR3 runs from the conserved cysteine through the conserved F or W. The D gene is left open where the match is weak. Clone size appears in some rows only: once, few, many, or a class for an expanded clone.

J,D,V,size,DNA,CDR3
TRBJ2-7,TRBD1,TRBV5-1,.,TGCGCCAGCAGCTACGGACAGGGGAGCAACGAGCAGTACTTC,CASSYGQGSNEQYF
TRBJ1-6,TRBD1,TRBV2,.,TGTGCCAGCAGTGAGGGACAGGGGCGTTCACCCCTCCACTTT,CASSEGQGRSPLHF
TRBJ1-2,.,TRBV28,.,TGTGCCAGCAGCCCTCAGGCAGTAGGAGGCGTGATGGGTGGCTACACCTTC,CASSPQAVGGVMGGYTF
TRBJ1-2,TRBD1,TRBV6-5,.,TGTGCCAGCAGTTACTCGGGGGGACAGTTCTATGGCTACACCTTC,CASSYSGGQFYGYTF
TRBJ2-1,.,TRBV6-2/TRBV6-3,.,TGTGCCAGCAGTTACTCGACACCTACTCGGGAATCGGATGAGCAGTTCTTC,CASSYSTPTRESDEQFF
TRBJ2-7,TRBD1,TRBV19,once,TGTGCCAGTAGTCGGACAGGGGCTACCTACGAGCAGTACTTC,CASSRTGATYEQYF
TRBJ1-6,.,TRBV18,.,TGTGCCAGCTCAGAGGGACTTTTGGTCGACGATTCACCCCTCCACTTT,CASSEGLLVDDSPLHF
TRBJ2-5,.,TRBV12-3/TRBV12-4,.,TGTGCCAGCAGTTTCGTTCCTGAGACCCAGTACTTC,CASSFVPETQYF
TRBJ1-2,.,TRBV6-6,.,TGTGCCAGCACCCCTGGGGGCGCGGATGGCTACACCTTC,CASTPGGADGYTF
TRBJ2-7,.,TRBV2,.,TGTGCCAGCAGCTCGGACATTTACGAGCAGTACTTC,CASSSDIYEQYF
TRBJ1-5,TRBD1,TRBV6-2/TRBV6-3,.,TGTGCCAGCAGCCACTCCGACAGGGTGCGGCAGCCCCAGCATTTT,CASSHSDRVRQPQHF
TRBJ1-2,.,TRBV6-2/TRBV6-3,.,TGTGCCAGCAGTTACGGAGGCCTGGGAGGCTACACCTTC,CASSYGGLGGYTF